This T cell receptor (beta chain) came from a study of blood T cell repertoires in COVID-19. Study background: The cDNA or gDNA used as material had been derived from T cells, B-cell-depleted T cells, or PBMCs.

In the original workflow: Amplified reference gene primers provided the basis for estimating nucleated cell counts. This table comes from immunoSEQ multiplex PCR, and its TCRdb copy is limited to in-frame clones, with some not included. Clone size and the V and J calls come from that table; the DNA yielded D and trimming. The sample records 100,000 to 150,000 clones, 88% being singletons. The ends were cut back, 1 base at V and 4 bases at J, with 19 bases in the middle. Germline V gene lookup returns CDR1 WNHNN and CDR2 SYGVQD (reference sequence). The CDR3 spans 18 residues. Sequenced material: peripheral blood. This sequence joins TRBV10-1 and TRBJ2-2; D might be TRBD2 (5 bases). This clonotype was sampled from a human donor in a cohort sampled during active COVID-19. For the CDR3, the DNA is TGCGCCAGCAGTGAGTTTGAAACGGGAAGCTTGCCCACCGGGGAGCTGTTTTTT. Translated, it gives CASSEFETGSLPTGELFF.